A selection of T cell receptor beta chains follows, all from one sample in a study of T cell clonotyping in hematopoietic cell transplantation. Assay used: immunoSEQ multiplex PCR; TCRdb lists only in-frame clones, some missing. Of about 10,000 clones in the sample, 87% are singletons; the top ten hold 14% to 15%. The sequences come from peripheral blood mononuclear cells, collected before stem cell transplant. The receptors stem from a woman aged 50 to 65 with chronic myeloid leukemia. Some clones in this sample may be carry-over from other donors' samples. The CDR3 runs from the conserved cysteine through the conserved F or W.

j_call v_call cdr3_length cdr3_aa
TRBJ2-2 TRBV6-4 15 CASSDGTGGTGELFF
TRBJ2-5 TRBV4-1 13 CASSQWRKETQYF
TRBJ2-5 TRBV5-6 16 CASNGLGWDGQETQYF
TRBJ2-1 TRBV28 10 CASSLYEQFF
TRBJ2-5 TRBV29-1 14 CSVEDGRGARTQYF
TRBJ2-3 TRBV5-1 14 CASTSGLTTDTQYF
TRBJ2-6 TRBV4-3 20 CASSHRVGVGLLSGANVLTF
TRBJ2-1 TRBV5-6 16 CASSLVSGSFIDEQFF
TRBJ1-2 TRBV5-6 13 CASSEGGLVRYTF
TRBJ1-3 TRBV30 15 CAWETATLAGNTIYF
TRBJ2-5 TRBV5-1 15 CASTSGLRTPGAQYF
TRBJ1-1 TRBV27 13 CASSPSLWTEAFF
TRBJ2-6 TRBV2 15 CASSTHDAGANVLTF
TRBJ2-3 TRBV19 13 CASMDSRTDTQYF
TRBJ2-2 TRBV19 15 CASSSPTVHTGELFF
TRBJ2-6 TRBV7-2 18 CASSLVGVRTSGANVLTF
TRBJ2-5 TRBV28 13 CASSLEGRETQYF